The next 3 T cell receptor beta chains were all read from a single sample in a study of spatial heterogeneity in lung cancer. The time point is: sample taken at primary tumor resection. TCRdb re-called the 5' RACE reads through MiXCR, storing one row per CDR3 protein. Found here are around 87,000 distinct CDR3 sequences, about 12% of them singletons; the top ten hold approximately 39%. The specimen was PBMCs, collected at surgery. These receptors all come from a male donor with early-stage non-small cell lung cancer.

This clonotype occurred many times. This chain joins TRBV10-3 and TRBJ2-7; possibly TRBD1 for D (6 bases). The germline CDR1 and CDR2 sequences are ENHRY and SYGVKD. The V gene lost 0 bases and the J gene lost 1 base, with 10 bases spanning the gap. The CDR3 totals 15 residues. CDR3 nucleotides: TGTGCCATCAGTGAGTCGGGACACCCGTCCTACGAGCAGTACTTC. Translated, it gives CAISESGHPSYEQYF.

This clonotype was counted once. This sequence joins TRBV14 and TRBJ1-3, with 8 bases lining up with TRBD1. The germline CDR1 and CDR2 sequences are SGHDN and FVKESK. V was pared by 4 bases and J by 1 base, with 12 bases of the junction left unmatched. This CDR3 spans 18 amino acids. The CDR3 is CASSPGGAGGRSGNTIYF. Written as DNA, the CDR3 is TGTGCCAGCAGCCCAGGAGGGGCAGGGGGCCGATCTGGAAACACCATATATTTT.

There are a few counts of this clonotype. The chain links TRBV10-2 to TRBJ1-3; D may be TRBD1 (5 bases). The germline V gene has CDR1 WSHSY and CDR2 SAAADI. The CDR3 length is 15 residues. V gave up 2 bases and J gave up 0 bases, with 8 bases separating them. The CDR3 nucleotides are TGCGCCAGCAGTGAGGTGACAGTCTCTGGAAACACCATATATTTT. It yields the protein CASSEVTVSGNTIYF.